Following are 29 T cell receptor beta chains from one sample sequenced in a study of blood T cell repertoires in COVID-19. Data came from immunoSEQ multiplex PCR; TCRdb stores just in-frame clones and leaves some out. The table includes 85,000 to 110,000 clones, just over 85% detected once. The specimen was peripheral blood. The receptors were sampled from a human donor in a cohort sampled during active COVID-19.

This chain uses TRBV14 with TRBJ2-7; no firm D call. This CDR3 is built from 14 residues. Germline V gene sequence: CDR1 SGHDN, CDR2 FVKESK. V shed 3 bases and J shed 9 bases, with 18 bases lying between them. The CDR3 region is CASSQLLGSDMQYF. The CDR3, as DNA: TGTGCCAGCAGCCAGTTACTCGGAAGCGATATGCAGTACTTC.

The genes are TRBV5-1 and TRBJ1-1; D is unclear. The CDR3 contains 14 residues. Germline CDR1 and CDR2: SGHRS and YFSETQ. V was trimmed by 0 bases and J by 1 base, leaving 7 bases between them. The DNA of the CDR3 is TGCGCCAGCAGCTTGGCCGGGTCGAACACTGAAGCTTTCTTT. Translating it yields CASSLAGSNTEAFF.

This clone showed up just a few times. The gene calls are TRBV6-6 and TRBJ1-1; D possibly corresponds to TRBD1 (6 bases). Germline V gives CDR1 MNHNY, CDR2 SVGAGI (reference sequence). Trimming stripped 3 bases from V and 4 bases from J, with 18 bases between. The CDR3 consists of 16 residues. The CDR3 coding sequence is TGTGCCAGCAGTTATGGGGGCTTTAGGGGAATCACTGAAGCTTTCTTT. This encodes CASSYGGFRGITEAFF.

V is TRBV29-1 and J is TRBJ1-1; possible D gene TRBD1, 6 bases. CDR1 is SQVTM and CDR2 is ANQGSEA in the germline V gene. The CDR3 loop spans 13 amino acids. Trimming took 4 bases from V and 3 from J, leaving 12 bases between them. CDR3 nucleotide sequence: TGCAGCGTTGTACAGGGTCGGGACACTGAAGCTTTCTTT. As protein: CSVVQGRDTEAFF.

The chain carries TRBV7-2 and TRBJ1-2, with a weak D call TRBD1 (5 bases). From germline, CDR1 is SGHTA and CDR2 FQGNSA. CDR3 length equals 13 residues. V lost 3 bases and J lost 4, with 9 bases in between. The CDR3 region has the DNA TGTGCCAGCAGCTTGGGGGGGGGCTATGGCTACACCTTC. It encodes CASSLGGGYGYTF.

The chain carries TRBV7-9 and TRBJ1-1; 7 bases are shared with TRBD1. The CDR3 is 15 residues long. CDR1 is SEHNR and CDR2 is FQNEAQ in the germline V gene (reference sequence). After removal of 5 bases from V and 6 bases from J, the junction contained 12 bases not matched to a gene. Here the CDR3 reads CASSDPGDRVAEAFF. Here the CDR3 DNA reads TGTGCCAGCAGCGACCCCGGAGACAGGGTTGCTGAAGCTTTCTTT. Supplemented by reference TRBV7-9 and TRBJ1-1, the full variable domain reads DTGVSQNPRHKITKRGQNVTFRCDPISEHNRLYWYRQTLGQGPEFLTYFQNEAQLEKSRLLSDRFSAERPKGSFSTLEIQRTEQGDSAMYLCASSDPGDRVAEAFFGQGTRLTVV.

This chain connects TRBV29-1 to TRBJ2-2; maybe TRBD1 (6 bases). Deletions cut 3 bases from V and 6 bases from J, with 20 bases between. Germline V CDR1 and CDR2: SQVTM, ANQGSEA. This CDR3 is built from 16 residues. CDR3 sequence: CSVEDPRGTTPGELFF. The CDR3 DNA reads TGCAGCGTTGAGGACCCTAGGGGGACCACCCCCGGGGAGCTGTTTTTT.

A few counts support this clone. The V gene is TRBV18, the J gene TRBJ2-7; 8 bases agree with TRBD2. The CDR3 consists of 13 residues. CDR1 and CDR2 (germline): KGHSH, LQKENI. Trimming took 2 bases from V and 6 from J; bases not matched to a gene: 3. The DNA of the CDR3 is TGTGCCAGCTCACCAACGGGAGGGGGCGAGCAGTACTTC. This sequence encodes CASSPTGGGEQYF.

The chain uses TRBV9 and TRBJ1-3; D gene unclear. Trimming stripped 0 bases from V and 0 bases from J, with 7 bases between. Germline V CDR1 and CDR2: SGDLS, YYNGEE. The length of the CDR3 is 15 residues. The CDR3 sequence is CASSVDLVSGNTIYF. In DNA form, the CDR3 reads TGTGCCAGCAGCGTAGATCTAGTCTCTGGAAACACCATATATTTT.

The chain employs TRBV7-2 and TRBJ2-5; 11 bases line up with TRBD2. Trimming at V came to 4 bases and at J to 5 bases, leaving 6 bases not matched to a gene. Germline-derived CDR1 and CDR2 are SGHTA and FQGNSA. This CDR3 has 15 amino acids. The CDR3 DNA follows: TGTGCCAGCAGCTCACTAGCGGGAGATGTGGAGACCCAGTACTTC. Amino acids: CASSSLAGDVETQYF.

The chain recombines TRBV6-2 or TRBV6-3 with TRBJ1-2; TRBD1 matches 8 bases. The CDR3 runs 14 residues. With 6 bases clipped from V and 9 bases from J, the junction kept 12 bases outside the gene matches. The germline V gene has CDR1 MNHEY and CDR2 SVGEGT. Here the CDR3 reads CASSFLPGQESYTF. As DNA, the CDR3 is TGTGCCAGCAGCTTTCTCCCGGGACAGGAAAGCTACACCTTC.

The genes are TRBV9 and TRBJ1-1; no clear D gene. Deletions cut 0 bases from V and 6 bases from J, with 9 bases between. Germline assignment: CDR1 SGDLS and CDR2 YYNGEE. The CDR3 runs to 13 residues. CDR3 DNA sequence: TGTGCCAGCAGCGTAGGGGCATCCCCTGAAGCTTTCTTT. Residues: CASSVGASPEAFF.

The J gene is TRBJ1-2, the V gene TRBV7-8; 7 bases are a match to TRBD1. Unmatched junction bases numbered 4, after V lost 3 bases and J lost 0 bases. The CDR3 covers 15 residues. Per germline, CDR1 SGHVS and CDR2 FQNEAQ. The CDR3 sequence: CASSFGTAANYGYTF. As DNA, the CDR3 is TGTGCCAGCAGCTTCGGGACAGCGGCTAACTATGGCTACACCTTC.

The chain is built from TRBV4-2 and TRBJ1-1; 8 nucleotides match TRBD1. V shed 1 base and J 7 bases; nucleotides not matched to a gene: 2. This CDR3 comprises 13 residues. The germline gives CDR1 LGHNA, CDR2 YNFKEQ. CDR3 bases: TGTGCCAGCAGCCAAGCCGACAGGGGTGAAGCTTTCTTT. Protein sequence: CASSQADRGEAFF.

The chain recombines TRBV18 with TRBJ2-5; TRBD1 agrees at 11 bases. J lost 1 base, V lost 5 bases, and 6 bases had no gene match. Germline V gives CDR1 KGHSH, CDR2 LQKENI. There are 16 residues in the CDR3. CDR3 coding DNA: TGTGCCAGCTCATCAGGGACAGGGGGGGCCCAAGAGACCCAGTACTTC. Protein product: CASSSGTGGAQETQYF.

This clone was seen a single time. The J gene is TRBJ2-3, the V gene TRBV27; TRBD1 matches 7 bases. The CDR3 has 15 residues. Trimming took 3 bases from V and 4 from J; bases not matched to a gene: 7. Germline V lookup: CDR1 MNHEY, CDR2 SMNVEV (reference sequence). CDR3 sequence reads: CASSLGTVISDTQYF. DNA for the CDR3: TGTGCCAGCAGTTTGGGGACAGTAATTTCAGATACGCAGTATTTT.

V and J are TRBV5-4 and TRBJ1-3; 8 bases line up with TRBD1. J was trimmed by 14 bases and V by 3 bases; bases with no gene match: 7. Germline CDR1 is SGHNT and CDR2 is YYREEE (reference sequence). The CDR3 has 12 amino acids. CDR3 sequence (DNA): TGTGCCAGCAGCTCCGGGACAGGTTCCTTATATTTT. Encoded protein: CASSSGTGSLYF. The complete variable domain, with remaining parts taken from reference TRBV5-4 and TRBJ1-3, reads ETGVTQSPTHLIKTRGQQVTLRCSSQSGHNTVSWYQQALGQGPQFIFQYYREEENGRGNFPPRFSGLQFPNYSSELNVNALELDDSALYLCASSSGTGSLYFGEGSWLTVV.

The genes are TRBV28 and TRBJ1-5; TRBD1 matches 11 bases. J lost 11 bases, V lost 5 bases, and 8 bases had no gene match. The CDR3 runs 14 residues. Germline CDR1 MDHEN, CDR2 SYDVKM. CDR3 in amino acids: CASSPRTGGASQHF. The CDR3 DNA reads TGTGCCAGCAGTCCCCGGACAGGGGGCGCGTCCCAGCATTTT.

CDR3 in DNA: TGTGCCAGCAGCCCCCGAACGGGACAGGGCCTGAACACTGAAGCTTTCTTT. Protein product: CASSPRTGQGLNTEAFF. The chain uses TRBV4-2 and TRBJ1-1; 9 positions match TRBD1. Trimming took 4 bases from V and 0 from J; bases not matched to a gene: 9. This CDR3 is built from 17 residues. Germline V gives CDR1 LGHNA, CDR2 YNFKEQ.

The chain is built from TRBV6-5 and TRBJ1-2; D uncertain. Germline-derived CDR1 and CDR2 are MNHEY and SVGAGI. V lost 4 bases, J lost 7 bases, and 7 bases lay in between. The CDR3 length is 11 residues. CDR3 in DNA: TGTGCCAGCAGTTCCCGGGGTGGCTACACCTTC. The encoded protein is CASSSRGGYTF.

This chain joins TRBV6-5 and TRBJ2-5, with 8 nucleotides matching TRBD2. This CDR3 region has 15 residues. CDR1 and CDR2 (germline): MNHEY, SVGAGI. V trimming: 0 bases; J trimming: 5 bases; junction bases outside the gene matches: 5. The CDR3 bases are TGTGCCAGCAGTTACTCCTTGGCGGGGGGTGAGACCCAGTACTTC. The encoded protein is CASSYSLAGGETQYF.

J is TRBJ1-6 and V is TRBV7-6, with D possibly matching TRBD1 (6 bases). Trimming left V 0 bases short and J 9 bases short, with 12 bases between. The CDR3 is made up of 15 amino acids. The germline V gene encodes CDR1 SGHVS and CDR2 FNYEAQ. The CDR3 DNA sequence: TGTGCCAGCAGCTTAGCTATAACAGGGAGTTCACCCCTCCACTTT. It specifies CASSLAITGSSPLHF.

The chain carries TRBV29-1 and TRBJ2-7, with TRBD1 matching 8 bases. The CDR3 sequence is 13 residues long. Germline V gene sequence: CDR1 SQVTM, CDR2 ANQGSEA. V shed 5 bases, J shed 2 bases, and the junction held 5 bases outside the gene matches. CDR3 amino acids: CSVRVQGAYEQYF. CDR3 bases: TGCAGCGTTAGGGTACAGGGGGCCTACGAGCAGTACTTC.

The gene calls are TRBV3-1 (or the pseudogene TRBV3-2) and TRBJ1-6, with D possibly TRBD1 on 5 matching bases. The CDR3 runs 15 residues. The V end was cut by 4 bases, the J end by 8 bases, with 15 bases between. The V gene's germline CDR1 is LGHDT and CDR2 YNNKEL (reference sequence). The CDR3 DNA is TGTGCCAGCAGCCCTCGAGGAGGGGTGGATTCACCCCTCCACTTT. Translating gives CASSPRGGVDSPLHF.

The CDR3 region is CASSLDRGNTRGYTF. DNA for the CDR3: TGTGCCAGCAGCTTGGACAGGGGGAACACGCGTGGCTACACCTTC. The chain employs TRBV5-4 and TRBJ1-2, with 8 bases that match TRBD1. The CDR3 totals 15 residues. The germline gives CDR1 SGHNT, CDR2 YYREEE (reference sequence). Unmatched junction bases numbered 8, after V lost 0 bases and J lost 7 bases.

This chain connects TRBV5-5 to TRBJ2-1, with D perhaps TRBD1 (6 bases). The V end lost 4 bases, the J end lost 1 base, and 9 bases lay between the germline ends. The germline gives CDR1 SGHKS, CDR2 YYEKEE (reference sequence). The CDR3 extends over 14 amino acids. CDR3 in DNA: TGTGCCAGCAGCGCAGGGGCATCCTACAATGAGCAGTTCTTC. Protein: CASSAGASYNEQFF.

The chain links TRBV6-5 to TRBJ2-5, with D possibly matching TRBD2 (7 bases). V gave up 7 bases and J gave up 4 bases, with 19 bases separating them. Germline lookup yields CDR1 MNHEY and CDR2 SVGAGI. This CDR3 region has 15 residues. CDR3 DNA: TGTGCCAGCACTAATTTTGCGGGGGACACAGAGACCCAGTACTTC. It specifies CASTNFAGDTETQYF.

The rearrangement uses TRBV6-1 and TRBJ2-5; D remains ambiguous. Per germline, CDR1 MNHNS and CDR2 SASEGT. CDR3 length: 14 residues. Trimming left V 0 bases short and J 5 bases short, with 10 bases between. This CDR3 reads CASSEAGPLETQYF. The CDR3 DNA is TGTGCCAGCAGTGAAGCTGGCCCTCTGGAGACCCAGTACTTC.

This clone was seen a handful of times. The sample holds other DNA sequences that translate to the same CDR3. The chain is built from TRBV18 and TRBJ2-7; 10 bases align to TRBD1. J was trimmed by 3 bases and V by 4 bases; bases with no gene match: 3. Germline lookup yields CDR1 KGHSH and CDR2 LQKENI. CDR3 length: 14 amino acids. CDR3 DNA: TGTGCCAGCTCACTAGGGGACAGGGGCTACGAGCAGTACTTC. This encodes CASSLGDRGYEQYF.